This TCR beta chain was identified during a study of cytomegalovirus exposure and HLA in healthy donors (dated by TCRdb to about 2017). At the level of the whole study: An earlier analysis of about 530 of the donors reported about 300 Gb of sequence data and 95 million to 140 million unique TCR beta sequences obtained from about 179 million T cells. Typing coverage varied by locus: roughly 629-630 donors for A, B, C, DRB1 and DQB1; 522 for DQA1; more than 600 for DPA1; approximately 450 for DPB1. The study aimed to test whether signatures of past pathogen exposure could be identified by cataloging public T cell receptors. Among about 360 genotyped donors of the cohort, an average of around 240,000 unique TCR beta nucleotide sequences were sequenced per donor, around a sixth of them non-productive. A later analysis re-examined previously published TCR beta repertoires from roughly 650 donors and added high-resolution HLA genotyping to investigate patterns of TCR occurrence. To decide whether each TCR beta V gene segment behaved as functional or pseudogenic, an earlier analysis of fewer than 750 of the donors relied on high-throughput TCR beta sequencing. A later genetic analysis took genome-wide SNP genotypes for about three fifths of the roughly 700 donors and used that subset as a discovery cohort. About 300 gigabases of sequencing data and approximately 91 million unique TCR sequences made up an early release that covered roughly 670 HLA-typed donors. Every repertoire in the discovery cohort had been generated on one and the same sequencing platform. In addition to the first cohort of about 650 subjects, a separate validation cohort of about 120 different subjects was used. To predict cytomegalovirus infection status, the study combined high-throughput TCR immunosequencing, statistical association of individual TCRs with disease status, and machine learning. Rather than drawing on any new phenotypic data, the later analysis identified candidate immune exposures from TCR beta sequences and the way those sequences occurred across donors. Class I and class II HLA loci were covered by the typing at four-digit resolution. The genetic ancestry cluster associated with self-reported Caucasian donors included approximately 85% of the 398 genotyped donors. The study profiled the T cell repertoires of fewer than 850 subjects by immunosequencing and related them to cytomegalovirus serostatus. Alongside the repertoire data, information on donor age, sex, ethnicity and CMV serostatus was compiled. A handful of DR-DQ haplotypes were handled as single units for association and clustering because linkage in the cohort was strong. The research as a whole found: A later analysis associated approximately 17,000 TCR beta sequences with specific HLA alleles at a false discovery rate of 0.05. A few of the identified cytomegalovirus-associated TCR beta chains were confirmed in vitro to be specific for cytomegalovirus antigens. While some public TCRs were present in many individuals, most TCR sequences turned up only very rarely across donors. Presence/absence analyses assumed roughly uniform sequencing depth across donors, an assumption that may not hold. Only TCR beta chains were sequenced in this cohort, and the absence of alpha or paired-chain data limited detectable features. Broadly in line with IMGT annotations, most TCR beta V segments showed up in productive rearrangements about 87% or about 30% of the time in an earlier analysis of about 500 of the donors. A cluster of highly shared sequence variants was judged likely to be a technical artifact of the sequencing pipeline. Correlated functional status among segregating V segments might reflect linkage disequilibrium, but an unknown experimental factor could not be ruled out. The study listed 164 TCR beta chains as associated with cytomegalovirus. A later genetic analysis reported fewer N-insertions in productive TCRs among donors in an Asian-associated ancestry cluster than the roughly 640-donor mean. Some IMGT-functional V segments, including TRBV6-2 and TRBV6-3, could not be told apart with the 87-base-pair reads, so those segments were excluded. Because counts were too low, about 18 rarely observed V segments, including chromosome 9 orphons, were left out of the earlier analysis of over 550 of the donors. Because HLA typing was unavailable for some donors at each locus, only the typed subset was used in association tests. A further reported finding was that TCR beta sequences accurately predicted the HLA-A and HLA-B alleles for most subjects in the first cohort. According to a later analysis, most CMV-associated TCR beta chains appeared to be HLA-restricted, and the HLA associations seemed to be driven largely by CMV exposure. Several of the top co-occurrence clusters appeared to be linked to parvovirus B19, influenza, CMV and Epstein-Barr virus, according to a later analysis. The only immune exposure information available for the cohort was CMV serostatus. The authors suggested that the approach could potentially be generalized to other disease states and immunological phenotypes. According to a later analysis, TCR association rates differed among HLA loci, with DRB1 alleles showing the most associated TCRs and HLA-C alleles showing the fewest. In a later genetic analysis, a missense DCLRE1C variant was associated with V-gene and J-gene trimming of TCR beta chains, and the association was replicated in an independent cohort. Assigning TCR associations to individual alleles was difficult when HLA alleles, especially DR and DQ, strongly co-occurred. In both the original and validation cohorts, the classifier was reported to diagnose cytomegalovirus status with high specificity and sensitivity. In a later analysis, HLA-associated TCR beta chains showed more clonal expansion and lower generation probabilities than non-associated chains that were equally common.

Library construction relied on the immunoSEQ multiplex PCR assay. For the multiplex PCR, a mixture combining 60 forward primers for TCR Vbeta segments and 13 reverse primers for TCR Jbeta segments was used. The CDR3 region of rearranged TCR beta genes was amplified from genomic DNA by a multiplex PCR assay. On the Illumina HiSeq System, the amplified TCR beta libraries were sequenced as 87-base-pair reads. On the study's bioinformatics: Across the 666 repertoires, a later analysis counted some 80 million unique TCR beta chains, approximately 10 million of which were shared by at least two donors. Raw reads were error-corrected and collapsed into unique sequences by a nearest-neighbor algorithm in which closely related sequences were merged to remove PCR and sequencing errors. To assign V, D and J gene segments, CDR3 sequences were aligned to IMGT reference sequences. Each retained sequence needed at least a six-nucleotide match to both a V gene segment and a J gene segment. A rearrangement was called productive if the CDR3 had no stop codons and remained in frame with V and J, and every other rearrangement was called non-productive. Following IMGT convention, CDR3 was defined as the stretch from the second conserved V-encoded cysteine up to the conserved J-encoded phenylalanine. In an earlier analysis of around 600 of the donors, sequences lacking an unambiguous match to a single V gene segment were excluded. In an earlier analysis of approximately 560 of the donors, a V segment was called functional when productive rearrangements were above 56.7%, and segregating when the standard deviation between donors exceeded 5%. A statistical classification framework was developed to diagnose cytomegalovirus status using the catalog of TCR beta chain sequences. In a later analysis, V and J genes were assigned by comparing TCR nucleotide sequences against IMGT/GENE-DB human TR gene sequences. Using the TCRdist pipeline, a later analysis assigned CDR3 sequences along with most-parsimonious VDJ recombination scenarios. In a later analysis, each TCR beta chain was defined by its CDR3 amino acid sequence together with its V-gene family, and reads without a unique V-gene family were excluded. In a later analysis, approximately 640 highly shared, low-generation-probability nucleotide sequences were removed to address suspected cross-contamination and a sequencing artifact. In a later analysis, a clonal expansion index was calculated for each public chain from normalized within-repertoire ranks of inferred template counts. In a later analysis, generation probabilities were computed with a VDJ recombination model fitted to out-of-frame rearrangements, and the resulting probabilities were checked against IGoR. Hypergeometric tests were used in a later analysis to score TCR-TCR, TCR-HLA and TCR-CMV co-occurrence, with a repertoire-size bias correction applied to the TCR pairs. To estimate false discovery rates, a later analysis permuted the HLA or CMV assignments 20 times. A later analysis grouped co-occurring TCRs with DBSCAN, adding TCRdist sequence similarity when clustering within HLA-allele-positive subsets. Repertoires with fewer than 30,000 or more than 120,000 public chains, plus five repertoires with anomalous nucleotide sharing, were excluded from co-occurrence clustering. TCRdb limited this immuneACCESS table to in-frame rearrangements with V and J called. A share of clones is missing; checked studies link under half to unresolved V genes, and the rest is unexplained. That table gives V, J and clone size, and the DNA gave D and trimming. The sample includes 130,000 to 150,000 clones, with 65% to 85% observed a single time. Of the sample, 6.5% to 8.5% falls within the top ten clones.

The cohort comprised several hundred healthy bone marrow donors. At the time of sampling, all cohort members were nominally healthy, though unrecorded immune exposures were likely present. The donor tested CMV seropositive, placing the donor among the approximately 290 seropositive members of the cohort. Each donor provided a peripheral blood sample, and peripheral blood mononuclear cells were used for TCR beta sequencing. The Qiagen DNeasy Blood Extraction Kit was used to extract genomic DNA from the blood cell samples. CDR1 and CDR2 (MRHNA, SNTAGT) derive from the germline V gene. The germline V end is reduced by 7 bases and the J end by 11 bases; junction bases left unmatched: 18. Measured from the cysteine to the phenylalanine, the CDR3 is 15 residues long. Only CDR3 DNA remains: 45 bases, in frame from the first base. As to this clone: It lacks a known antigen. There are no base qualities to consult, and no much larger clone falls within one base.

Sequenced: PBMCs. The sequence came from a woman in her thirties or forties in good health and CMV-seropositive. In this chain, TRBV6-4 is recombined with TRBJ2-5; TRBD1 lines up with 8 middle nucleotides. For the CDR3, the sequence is CASTTEDRDSLEQYF. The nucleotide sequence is TGTGCCAGCACCACTGAGGACAGGGACTCCTTAGAGCAGTACTTC.